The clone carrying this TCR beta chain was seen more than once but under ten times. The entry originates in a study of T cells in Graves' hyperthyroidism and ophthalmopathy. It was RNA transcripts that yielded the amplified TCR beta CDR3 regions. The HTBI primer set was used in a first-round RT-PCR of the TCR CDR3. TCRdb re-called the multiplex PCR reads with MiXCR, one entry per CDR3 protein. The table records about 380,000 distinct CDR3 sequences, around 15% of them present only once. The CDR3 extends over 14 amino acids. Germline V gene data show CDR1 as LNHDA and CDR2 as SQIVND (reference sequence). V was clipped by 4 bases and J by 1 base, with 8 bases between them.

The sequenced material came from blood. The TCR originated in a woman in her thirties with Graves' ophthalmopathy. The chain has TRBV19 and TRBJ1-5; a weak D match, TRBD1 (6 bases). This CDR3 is CASSNQGSNQPQHF. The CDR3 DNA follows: TGTGCCAGTAGTAATCAGGGGAGCAATCAGCCCCAGCATTTT.